Each of the 14 T cell receptor beta chains below was sequenced from the same sample in a study of cytomegalovirus exposure and HLA in healthy donors. The data were produced by immunoSEQ multiplex PCR, yet TCRdb's version contains in-frame clones alone and is incomplete. The sample has 150,000 to 200,000 clones; approximately 85% are singletons. The specimen sequenced was PBMCs. The origin of the receptors is a woman between 18 and 29 years old in good health and CMV-seronegative.

With respect to this clone: An end of the junction does not agree with germline; a read error may underlie this. The rearrangement links TRBV19 to TRBJ1-1; 9 positions agree with TRBD1. Germline V gene sequence: CDR1 LNHDA, CDR2 SQIVND (reference sequence). The CDR3 consists of 15 residues. This CDR3 reads CASSLDRGWDTEAFF. CDR3 bases: TGTGCCAGTAGTCTAGACAGGGGGTGGGACACTGAAGCTTTCTTT.

The gene calls are TRBV5-1 and TRBJ2-2, with 7 bases aligning to TRBD1. With V trimmed by 1 base and J by 6 bases, 9 bases remained unmatched. Germline values: CDR1 SGHRS, CDR2 YFSETQ. The length of the CDR3 is 16 residues. The CDR3 coding sequence is TGCGCCAGCAGCTTGTTAACAGGGGAATCTTCCGGGGAGCTGTTTTTT. This encodes CASSLLTGESSGELFF. The full variable domain, in which reference TRBV5-1 and TRBJ2-2 provide the parts outside the CDR3, is KAGVTQTPRYLIKTRGQQVTLSCSPISGHRSVSWYQQTPGQGLQFLFEYFSETQRNKGNFPGRFSGRQFSNSRSEMNVSTLELGDSALYLCASSLLTGESSGELFFGEGSRLTVL.

This sequence joins TRBV19 and TRBJ1-1; a weak D match, TRBD1 (6 bases). With 7 bases removed from V and 4 bases from J, the gap between germline ends came to 7 bases. CDR3 length: 11 amino acids. Germline CDR1 reads LNHDA; CDR2 reads SQIVND (reference sequence). CDR3 region: CASNRATEAFF. CDR3 sequence (DNA): TGTGCCAGTAACAGGGCCACTGAAGCTTTCTTT.

The rearrangement joins TRBV5-1 to TRBJ2-1; 8 bases map to TRBD2. Germline CDR1 SGHRS, CDR2 YFSETQ. There are 17 residues in the CDR3. Trimming removed 0 bases from V and 6 bases from J; junction bases left unmatched: 11. CDR3 protein: CASSLALAGHASNEQFF. In nucleotides, the CDR3 is TGCGCCAGCAGCTTGGCTCTAGCGGGTCACGCAAGCAATGAGCAGTTCTTC.

The gene calls are TRBV5-1 and TRBJ1-4; D uncertain. Germline CDR1 is SGHRS and CDR2 is YFSETQ. V lost 4 bases and J lost 0, with 13 bases in between. CDR3 length: 16 amino acids. The CDR3: CASSDSSFATNEKLFF. The CDR3 bases are TGCGCCAGCAGCGATAGCAGCTTTGCAACTAATGAAAAACTGTTTTTT.

V is TRBV27 and J is TRBJ1-1; TRBD1 agrees at 10 bases. CDR3 length equals 15 residues. Germline V gene data show CDR1 as MNHEY and CDR2 as SMNVEV (reference sequence). J lost 4 bases, V lost 5 bases, and 7 bases had no gene match. The DNA for the CDR3 is TGTGCCAGCAGTCTCCGGGACAGGGGTTCCACTGAAGCTTTCTTT. Translation: CASSLRDRGSTEAFF.

The V and J genes are TRBV19 and TRBJ2-1, with 10 bases lining up with TRBD1. The CDR3 sequence is 17 residues long. CDR1 and CDR2 from the germline V gene are LNHDA and SQIVND (reference sequence). V lost 3 bases to trimming and J lost 9 bases; unmatched junction nucleotides: 14. The CDR3, as DNA: TGTGCCAGTAGTATTATGGTCCGGGACAGGGGTATGAGTGAGCAGTTCTTC. This sequence encodes CASSIMVRDRGMSEQFF.

The CDR3 nucleotides read TGCAGTGCTATAAGGGGGCCTGAAGCTTTCTTT. Protein sequence: CSAIRGPEAFF. This chain uses TRBV20-1 with TRBJ1-1, with 7 bases aligning to TRBD1. The CDR3 totals 11 residues. Germline V gene lookup returns CDR1 DFQATT and CDR2 SNEGSKA (reference sequence). With 4 bases clipped from V and 6 bases from J, the junction kept 2 bases outside the gene matches.

V and J are TRBV19 and TRBJ1-2, with TRBD1 as a possible D gene (6 bases). The CDR3 runs 14 residues. CDR1 LNHDA and CDR2 SQIVND come from the germline V gene (reference sequence). V shed 6 bases and J shed 0 bases, with 11 bases lying between them. CDR3 sequence: CASRPGHSNYGYTF. For the CDR3, the DNA is TGTGCCAGTAGGCCGGGACACTCTAACTATGGCTACACCTTC.

This clone was counted only a few times. V and J are TRBV5-4 and TRBJ1-1; 7 bases agree with TRBD1. The J segment lost 2 bases and the V segment lost 4 bases, leaving 11 bases of the junction unmatched. CDR1 SGHNT and CDR2 YYREEE come from the germline V gene (reference sequence). The CDR3 covers 16 residues. CDR3: CASSQKLSGGNTEAFF. CDR3 DNA: TGTGCCAGCAGCCAGAAACTCTCAGGGGGAAACACTGAAGCTTTCTTT.

This sequence joins TRBV7-2 and TRBJ2-7; 8 bases agree with TRBD2. Per the germline V gene, CDR1 is SGHTA and CDR2 is FQGNSA. With V trimmed by 3 bases and J by 3 bases, 7 bases remained unmatched. The CDR3 is made up of 15 amino acids. CDR3 coding DNA: TGTGCCAGCAGCTTCGGGGGGGCCGGTAGCTACGAGCAGTACTTC. It specifies CASSFGGAGSYEQYF.

The chain recombines TRBV4-1 with TRBJ2-2; 7 positions agree with TRBD2. This CDR3 has 17 amino acids. Germline CDR1 and CDR2: MGHRA and YSYEKL. Unmatched junction bases numbered 9, after V lost 1 base and J lost 4 bases. The CDR3 DNA reads as TGCGCCAGCAGCCAAGGGGGCAGCGGGGCCCTCACCGGGGAGCTGTTTTTT. As protein: CASSQGGSGALTGELFF.

The chain uses TRBV5-1 and TRBJ1-1, with a weak D call TRBD1 (6 bases). Trimming cost V 6 bases and J 5 bases, with 20 bases left between them. The germline CDR1 and CDR2 sequences are SGHRS and YFSETQ. There are 15 residues in the CDR3. For the CDR3, the DNA is TGCGCCAGCACCCCCCAAGCGAGAACAGGGACTGAAGCTTTCTTT. It translates to CASTPQARTGTEAFF.

The chain couples TRBV11-2 to TRBJ1-1; possibly TRBD1 for D (6 bases). Trimming cost V 5 bases and J 8 bases, with 21 bases left between them. Per germline, CDR1 SGHAT and CDR2 FQNNGV. This CDR3 is built from 15 residues. In DNA form, the CDR3 reads TGTGCCAGCAGCCGTTCGACTTACAGGGAAGGAGAAGCTTTCTTT. Encoded protein: CASSRSTYREGEAFF.